The 30 T cell receptor beta chains below all came from one sample that was sequenced in a study of identical twins. TCRdb reanalysed the 5' RACE reads using MiXCR and keeps one entry per CDR3 protein. The sample lists hundreds of thousands of distinct CDR3 sequences, 12% seen once, with about 1.6% in the top ten. The sample also formed part of further work on yellow fever vaccine responses in identical twins.

Sequences were obtained from PBMCs. The receptors shown here come from a woman younger than 35 in good health.

This clonotype came up a few times. The rearrangement joins TRBV29-1 to TRBJ1-1, with D possibly being TRBD1 (5 bases). Germline CDR1 and CDR2: SQVTM and ANQGSEA. V lost 6 bases and J lost 7, with 12 bases in between. CDR3 size: 11 residues. CDR3 in DNA: TGCAGCGTCGTAGGGGAGGGTGAAGCTTTCTTT. This codes for CSVVGEGEAFF. Drawing the rest from reference TRBV29-1 and TRBJ1-1, the complete variable domain is SAVISQKPSRDICQRGTSLTIQCQVDSQVTMMFWYRQQPGQSLTLIATANQGSEATYESGFVIDKFPISRPNLTFSTLTVSNMSPEDSSIYLCSVVGEGEAFFGQGTRLTVV.

In this sample, this clonotype turned up many times. This sequence joins TRBV5-1 and TRBJ2-1; TRBD2 might be the D (6 bases). This CDR3 has 15 residues. In germline, CDR1 is SGHRS, CDR2 YFSETQ. V gave up 4 bases and J gave up 3 bases, with 14 bases separating them. The CDR3 DNA sequence: TGCGCCAGCAGCATAGCGGAACTGAACTACAATGAGCAGTTCTTC. As protein: CASSIAELNYNEQFF.

This clonotype was counted only a few times. The CDR3: CASSFSSGFVQPQHF. The CDR3 DNA is TGTGCCAGCAGCTTCTCCTCGGGTTTTGTTCAGCCCCAGCATTTT. The rearrangement links TRBV28 to TRBJ1-5, with D unclear. This CDR3 has 15 residues. V dropped 6 bases and J dropped 6 bases, with 18 bases sitting between them. Germline V gene sequence: CDR1 MDHEN, CDR2 SYDVKM.

This clonotype showed up just a few times. This chain joins TRBV5-1 and TRBJ1-1; the match to TRBD1 covers 8 bases. The CDR3 spans 16 residues. Germline values: CDR1 SGHRS, CDR2 YFSETQ. Germline trimming cut 1 base from V and 4 bases from J; bases unmatched to any gene: 9. CDR3 nucleotide sequence: TGCGCCAGCAGCTTGAACAATCCCGGGACAGGCACTGAAGCTTTCTTT. Translating gives CASSLNNPGTGTEAFF.

V usage is TRBV15 and J usage is TRBJ1-1; D is unclear. Germline V gene data show CDR1 as LNHNV and CDR2 as YYDKDF (reference sequence). V was cut by 0 bases and J by 7 bases, with 15 bases left in between. The CDR3 contains 15 residues. CDR3 coding DNA: TGTGCCACCAGCAGAGATCTTCTGGACGGACGTGAAGCTTTCTTT. It is translated as CATSRDLLDGREAFF.

This clonotype was seen a handful of times. The chain combines TRBV3-1 with TRBJ1-2; no definite D call. Germline CDR1 reads LGHDT; CDR2 reads YNNKEL (reference sequence). V was shortened by 0 bases and J by 5 bases, with 13 bases between the two germline ends. CDR3 length equals 15 residues. The CDR3 DNA is TGTGCCAGCAGCCAAGATAATACAGTGTCATATGGCTACACCTTC. Translation: CASSQDNTVSYGYTF. The variable domain in full, completed from reference TRBV3-1 and TRBJ1-2, reads DTAVSQTPKYLVTQMGNDKSIKCEQNLGHDTMYWYKQDSKKFLKIMFSYNNKELIINETVPNRFSPKSPDKAHLNLHINSLELGDSAVYFCASSQDNTVSYGYTFGSGTRLTVV.

V and J are TRBV18 and TRBJ1-1; D ambiguous. Germline V lookup: CDR1 KGHSH, CDR2 LQKENI. The V and J ends lost 2 bases and 0 bases respectively, with 7 bases between them. This CDR3 is built from 14 residues. CDR3 sequence (DNA): TGTGCCAGCTCACCAGAAGACATGAACACTGAAGCTTTCTTT. As protein: CASSPEDMNTEAFF.

The chain links TRBV5-1 to TRBJ2-7; D gene unclear. V was trimmed by 2 bases and J by 6 bases, leaving 15 bases between them. The CDR3 has 14 amino acids. Germline V CDR1 and CDR2: SGHRS, YFSETQ. CDR3: CASSFFPSRREQYF. The CDR3 region has the DNA TGCGCCAGCAGCTTCTTCCCTTCCCGACGCGAGCAGTACTTC. The complete variable domain, with remaining parts taken from reference TRBV5-1 and TRBJ2-7, reads KAGVTQTPRYLIKTRGQQVTLSCSPISGHRSVSWYQQTPGQGLQFLFEYFSETQRNKGNFPGRFSGRQFSNSRSEMNVSTLELGDSALYLCASSFFPSRREQYFGPGTRLTVT.

For the CDR3, the DNA is TGCGCCAGCAGCTGGACAGGGCCAGAAGCTTTCTTT. Its protein is CASSWTGPEAFF. The chain combines TRBV10-2 with TRBJ1-1, with 8 nucleotides matching TRBD1. Germline V gives CDR1 WSHSY, CDR2 SAAADI. V lost 6 bases and J lost 8; bases outside the gene matches: 5. CDR3 size: 12 residues.

The table lists this clonotype with a few counts. The V and J genes are TRBV28 and TRBJ2-1, with 11 positions matching TRBD2. After removal of 2 bases from V and 0 bases from J, the junction contained 18 bases not matched to a gene. Germline V gene lookup returns CDR1 MDHEN and CDR2 SYDVKM. The CDR3 spans 22 residues. Written as DNA, the CDR3 is TGTGCCAGCAGTTTACCCGCCAGGCGGGGGACTAGCGGAAGAGCCTCCTACAATGAGCAGTTCTTC. Translation gives CASSLPARRGTSGRASYNEQFF.

The V gene is TRBV12-3 or TRBV12-4, the J gene TRBJ2-7, with 8 bases fitting TRBD2. The CDR3 is made up of 15 amino acids. Unmatched junction bases numbered 4, after V lost 3 bases and J lost 0 bases. The CDR3 DNA sequence: TGTGCCAGCAGTTTTAGGACTAGCAGCTCCTACGAGCAGTACTTC. It encodes CASSFRTSSSYEQYF.

V and J are TRBV20-1 and TRBJ2-2, with D perhaps TRBD2 (6 bases). Trimming cost V 1 base and J 2 bases, with 17 bases left between them. CDR1 is DFQATT and CDR2 is SNEGSKA in the germline V gene (reference sequence). This CDR3 has 17 residues. The CDR3 DNA is TGCAGTGCTAGAGCTAGAGCGGGCCCCTCCAACACCGGGGAGCTGTTTTTT. Its translation is CSARARAGPSNTGELFF.

The chain carries TRBV11-2 and TRBJ2-5; TRBD1 matches 7 bases. Germline CDR1 SGHAT, CDR2 FQNNGV. The CDR3 length is 15 residues. V was pared by 5 bases and J by 5 bases, with 11 bases of the junction left unmatched. CDR3 sequence reads: CASSTTGAIFETQYF. Written as DNA, the CDR3 is TGTGCCAGCAGCACTACAGGGGCGATTTTTGAGACCCAGTACTTC.

This clonotype was seen a handful of times. CDR3 in amino acids: CASSLGQGWYEQYF. DNA for the CDR3: TGTGCCAGCTCATTGGGACAGGGGTGGTACGAGCAGTACTTC. V and J are TRBV18 and TRBJ2-7; 10 bases match TRBD1. The length of the CDR3 is 14 residues. V shed 5 bases and J 4 bases; nucleotides not matched to a gene: 5. Per the germline V gene, CDR1 is KGHSH and CDR2 is LQKENI.

This clonotype was observed a few times. The gene calls are TRBV7-9 and TRBJ2-7; 7 bases fit TRBD1. The CDR3 consists of 14 residues. Germline values: CDR1 SEHNR, CDR2 FQNEAQ (reference sequence). V lost 0 bases, J lost 3 bases, and 2 bases stayed unmatched. The CDR3 nucleotides read TGTGCCAGCAGCTTAGCCGGACAGGACTACGAGCAGTACTTC. It is translated as CASSLAGQDYEQYF.

This clonotype was seen many times. V and J are TRBV24-1 and TRBJ2-1, with 12 bases identical to TRBD2. The germline gives CDR1 KGHDR, CDR2 SFDVKD. After removal of 1 base from V and 6 bases from J, the junction contained 6 bases not matched to a gene. The CDR3 loop spans 17 amino acids. For the CDR3, the DNA is TGTGCCACCAGTGATTTACCGACTAGCGGGAGACCCAATGAGCAGTTCTTC. This translates into CATSDLPTSGRPNEQFF.

V gene TRBV10-1 combines with J gene TRBJ2-1; D is unresolved. Germline values: CDR1 WNHNN, CDR2 SYGVQD (reference sequence). The CDR3 covers 14 residues. V lost 2 bases, J lost 3 bases, and 8 bases lay in between. CDR3 loop: CASSEGSGYNEQFF. The CDR3 region has the DNA TGCGCCAGCAGTGAGGGGTCCGGCTACAATGAGCAGTTCTTC.

The rearrangement uses TRBV2 and TRBJ1-2; tentative D call: TRBD1 (6 bases). V shed 7 bases and J shed 6 bases, with 12 bases lying between them. The CDR3 is made up of 12 amino acids. Germline values: CDR1 SNHLY, CDR2 FYNNEI. This chain's CDR3 is CASNRDIHGYTF. CDR3 nucleotide sequence: TGTGCCAGCAACCGGGACATCCATGGCTACACCTTC. Complete variable domain (other parts from reference TRBV2 and TRBJ1-2): EPEVTQTPSHQVTQMGQEVILRCVPISNHLYFYWYRQILGQKVEFLVSFYNNEISEKSEIFDDQFSVERPDGSNFTLKIRSTKLEDSAMYFCASNRDIHGYTFGSGTRLTVV.

This clonotype was observed many times. The chain carries TRBV7-9 and TRBJ2-7, with a possible D match to TRBD1 (5 bases). The CDR3 consists of 14 residues. Between the trimmed V and J ends, which lost 3 bases and 0 bases, there was a span of 9 bases. Germline V gene data show CDR1 as SEHNR and CDR2 as FQNEAQ (reference sequence). The CDR3 loop is CASSLTAHSYEQYF. The CDR3 DNA reads TGTGCCAGCAGCTTGACAGCACACTCCTACGAGCAGTACTTC.

This chain links TRBV12-3 or TRBV12-4 with TRBJ1-2, with TRBD1 identical over 8 bases. The J segment lost 0 bases and the V segment lost 4 bases, leaving 10 bases of the junction unmatched. This CDR3 comprises 17 residues. In DNA, the CDR3 is TGTGCCAGCAGTTCCCTCATCAGGGGGCAGTCTAACTATGGCTACACCTTC. Protein: CASSSLIRGQSNYGYTF.

The gene calls are TRBV6-2 or TRBV6-3 and TRBJ1-5; 9 positions match TRBD1. The V gene end was trimmed by 10 bases and the J gene end by 3 bases; junction bases not matched to a gene: 4. This CDR3 has 13 residues. The germline V gene has CDR1 MNHEY and CDR2 SVGEGT. CDR3 DNA: TGTGCCATCGGACAGGGGAACAATCAGCCCCAGCATTTT. Its translation: CAIGQGNNQPQHF.

This clonotype has a count of ten or more. The chain is built from TRBV27 and TRBJ2-7; 9 nucleotides agree with TRBD1. CDR1 MNHEY and CDR2 SMNVEV come from the germline V gene (reference sequence). The V and J ends lost 3 bases and 1 base, in that order; junction bases with no gene match: 7. The CDR3 runs to 16 residues. CDR3 protein: CASSFHPGTGSYEQYF. The CDR3, as DNA: TGTGCCAGCAGTTTTCACCCCGGGACAGGGTCCTACGAGCAGTACTTC.

This rearrangement joins TRBV6-1 to TRBJ2-7; possibly TRBD1 for D (5 bases). The CDR3 covers 14 residues. V lost 5 bases to trimming and J lost 0 bases, with 11 bases between them. The germline V gene encodes CDR1 MNHNS and CDR2 SASEGT. The CDR3 protein is CASSTQGYSYEQYF. CDR3 DNA: TGTGCCAGCAGTACCCAGGGATACTCCTACGAGCAGTACTTC.

This clonotype was seen many times. The chain recombines TRBV2 with TRBJ1-1, with 7 bases lining up with TRBD1. The CDR3 runs to 13 residues. Germline CDR1 is SNHLY and CDR2 is FYNNEI. Trimming cost V 8 bases and J 0 bases; bases outside gene matches: 3. CDR3 sequence: CASDTGVNTEAFF. For the CDR3, the DNA is TGTGCCAGCGACACAGGGGTGAACACTGAAGCTTTCTTT.

This clonotype was found many times. This chain connects TRBV5-1 to TRBJ1-1; no clear D. Trimming cost V 4 bases and J 4 bases, with 8 bases left between them. Germline V gives CDR1 SGHRS, CDR2 YFSETQ. The CDR3 loop spans 12 amino acids. The CDR3 DNA sequence: TGCGCCAGCAGCCAAGGGTCCACTGAAGCTTTCTTT. Its translation: CASSQGSTEAFF. Based on the CDR3 plus reference TRBV5-1 and TRBJ1-1, the full variable domain is KAGVTQTPRYLIKTRGQQVTLSCSPISGHRSVSWYQQTPGQGLQFLFEYFSETQRNKGNFPGRFSGRQFSNSRSEMNVSTLELGDSALYLCASSQGSTEAFFGQGTRLTVV.

This clonotype was seen at least ten times. The chain carries TRBV4-1 and TRBJ1-5; D perhaps matches TRBD1 (5 bases). Germline-derived CDR1 and CDR2 are MGHRA and YSYEKL. There are 15 residues in the CDR3. With 1 base removed from V and 6 bases from J, the gap between germline ends came to 13 bases. The CDR3 nucleotides are TGCGCCAGCAGCCAAGTTCAGGGCGGGGGTCAGCCCCAGCATTTT. Translated, it gives CASSQVQGGGQPQHF.

This sequence joins TRBV12-3 or TRBV12-4 and TRBJ1-1, with D perhaps TRBD1 (5 bases). V lost 6 bases and J 9 bases, leaving 20 bases between the germline ends. The CDR3 length is 14 residues. CDR3 coding DNA: TGTGCCAGCAGGGCACCCGCATCCGGGGGGAAAGCTTTCTTT. Translating it yields CASRAPASGGKAFF.

A few counts support this clonotype. This rearrangement joins TRBV7-9 to TRBJ1-2; D unclear. V lost 1 base and J lost 6, with 18 bases in between. CDR1 and CDR2 (germline): SEHNR, FQNEAQ (reference sequence). This CDR3 has 16 amino acids. The CDR3 DNA reads as TGTGCCAGCAGCTTAGTGGTTAGGAATAAGGGTAATGGCTACACCTTC. It encodes CASSLVVRNKGNGYTF.

This clonotype was picked up many times. The chain employs TRBV3-1 and TRBJ1-6; unclear D gene. Trimming cost V 0 bases and J 7 bases, with 1 base left between them. Germline V gene lookup returns CDR1 LGHDT and CDR2 YNNKEL (reference sequence). CDR3 length equals 12 residues. In DNA form, the CDR3 reads TGTGCCAGCAGCCAAGACAATTCACCCCTCCACTTT. Its translation is CASSQDNSPLHF.

This clonotype was seen ten or more times. This rearrangement joins TRBV10-1 to TRBJ2-7; D possibly matches TRBD1 or TRBD2 (6 bases each). V was cut by 6 bases and J by 4 bases, with 19 bases left in between. Germline CDR1 and CDR2: WNHNN and SYGVQD (reference sequence). The CDR3 runs to 15 residues. The chain's CDR3 is CASSLRGPHIYEQYV. The CDR3 DNA sequence: TGCGCCAGCAGCCTCCGGGGGCCCCATATTTACGAGCAGTACGTC.